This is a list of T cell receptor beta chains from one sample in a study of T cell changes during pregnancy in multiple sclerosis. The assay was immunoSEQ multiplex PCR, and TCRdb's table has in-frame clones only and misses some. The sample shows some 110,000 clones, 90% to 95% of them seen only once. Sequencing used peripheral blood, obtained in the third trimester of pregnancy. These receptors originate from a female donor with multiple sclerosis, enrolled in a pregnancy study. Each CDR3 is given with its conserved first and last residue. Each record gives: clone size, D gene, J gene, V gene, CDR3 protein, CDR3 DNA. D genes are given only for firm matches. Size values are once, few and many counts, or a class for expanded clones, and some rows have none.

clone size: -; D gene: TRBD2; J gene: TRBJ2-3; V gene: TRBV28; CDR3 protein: CASSSPGEGRADTQYF; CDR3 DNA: TGTGCCAGCAGCTCCCCTGGGGAGGGCAGGGCAGATACGCAGTATTTT
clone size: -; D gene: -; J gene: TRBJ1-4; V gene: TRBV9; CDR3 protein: CASSVERVSGRLFF; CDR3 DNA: TGTGCCAGCAGCGTAGAACGGGTATCGGGGAGACTGTTTTTT
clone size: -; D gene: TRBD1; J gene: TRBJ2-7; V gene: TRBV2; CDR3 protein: CASSGQGTSSYEQYF; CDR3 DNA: TGTGCCAGCAGTGGACAGGGGACAAGCTCCTACGAGCAGTACTTC
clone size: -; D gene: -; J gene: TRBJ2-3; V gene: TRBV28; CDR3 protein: CASNPLPGTDTQYF; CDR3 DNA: TGTGCCAGCAACCCTCTACCCGGGACAGATACGCAGTATTTT
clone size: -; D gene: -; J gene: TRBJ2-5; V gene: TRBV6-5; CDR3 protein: CASTRGETQYF; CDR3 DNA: TGTGCCAGCACCCGCGGGGAGACCCAGTACTTC
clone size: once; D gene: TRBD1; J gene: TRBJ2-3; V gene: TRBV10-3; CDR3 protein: CAISASGTGKDTQYF; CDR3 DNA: TGTGCCATCAGTGCCTCCGGGACAGGGAAAGATACGCAGTATTTT
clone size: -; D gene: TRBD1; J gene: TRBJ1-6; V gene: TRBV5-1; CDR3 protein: CASSLGQGSSYNSPLHF; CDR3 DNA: TGCGCCAGCAGCTTGGGACAGGGGAGCTCCTATAATTCACCCCTCCACTTT
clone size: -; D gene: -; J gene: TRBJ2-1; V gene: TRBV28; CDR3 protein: CASKRRVGNEQFF; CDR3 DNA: TGTGCCAGCAAAAGGCGGGTAGGGAATGAGCAGTTCTTC
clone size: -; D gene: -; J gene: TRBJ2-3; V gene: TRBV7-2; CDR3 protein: CASSPAGGRTDTQYF; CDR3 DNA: TGTGCCAGCAGCCCAGCAGGGGGGCGCACAGATACGCAGTATTTT
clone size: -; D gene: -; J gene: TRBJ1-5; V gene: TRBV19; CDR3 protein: CATNPGSVGQPQHF; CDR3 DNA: TGTGCCACAAATCCAGGGTCGGTCGGGCAGCCCCAGCATTTT
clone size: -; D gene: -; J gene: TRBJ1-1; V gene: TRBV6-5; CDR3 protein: CASSPIGQKTEAFF; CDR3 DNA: TGTGCCAGCAGTCCCATAGGACAGAAGACTGAAGCTTTCTTT
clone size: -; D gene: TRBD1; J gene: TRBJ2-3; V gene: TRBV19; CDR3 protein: CASSTTGNGDTQYF; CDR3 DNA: TGTGCCAGTAGTACGACAGGGAATGGAGATACGCAGTATTTT
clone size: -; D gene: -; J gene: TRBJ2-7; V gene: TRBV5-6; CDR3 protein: CASSSPGGAGAYEQYF; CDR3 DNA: TGTGCCAGCAGCTCACCTGGGGGGGCAGGAGCCTACGAGCAGTACTTC
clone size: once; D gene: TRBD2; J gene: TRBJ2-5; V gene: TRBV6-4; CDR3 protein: CASSDPGGWGQETQYF; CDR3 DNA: TGTGCCAGCAGTGACCCGGGGGGGTGGGGCCAAGAGACCCAGTACTTC
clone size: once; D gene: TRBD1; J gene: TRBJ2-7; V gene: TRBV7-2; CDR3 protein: CASSLGGDRSYEQYF; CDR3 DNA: TGTGCCAGCAGCTTAGGTGGGGACAGATCCTACGAGCAGTACTTC
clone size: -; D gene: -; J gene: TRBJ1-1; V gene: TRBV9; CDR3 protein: CAGGSTEAFF; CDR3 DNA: TGTGCCGGGGGGAGCACTGAAGCTTTCTTT
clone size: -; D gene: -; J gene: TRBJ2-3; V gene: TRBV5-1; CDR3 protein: CASSWTDGADTQYF; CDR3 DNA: TGCGCCAGCAGCTGGACAGATGGCGCAGATACGCAGTATTTT
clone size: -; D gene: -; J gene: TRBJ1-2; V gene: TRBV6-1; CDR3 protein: CASSLQVANYGYTF; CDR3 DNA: TGTGCCAGCAGCTTACAAGTCGCTAACTATGGCTACACCTTC
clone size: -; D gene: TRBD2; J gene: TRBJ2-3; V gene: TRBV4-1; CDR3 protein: CASSQVASGGWDTQYF; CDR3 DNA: TGCGCCAGCAGCCAAGTAGCTAGCGGGGGATGGGATACGCAGTATTTT
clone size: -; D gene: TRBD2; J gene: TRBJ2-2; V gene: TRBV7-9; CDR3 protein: CASSPPLAGGSNTGELFF; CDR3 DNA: TGTGCCAGCAGCCCTCCCCTAGCGGGGGGTTCGAACACCGGGGAGCTGTTTTTT
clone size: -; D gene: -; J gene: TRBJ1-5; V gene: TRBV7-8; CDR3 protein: CASSLSGQSNQPQHF; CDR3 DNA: TGTGCCAGCAGCTTATCCGGACAGTCCAATCAGCCCCAGCATTTT
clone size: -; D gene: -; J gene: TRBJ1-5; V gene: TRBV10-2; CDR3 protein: CASSEGRGKGQPQHF; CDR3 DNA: TGCGCCAGCAGTGAGGGCAGGGGAAAGGGGCAGCCCCAGCATTTT
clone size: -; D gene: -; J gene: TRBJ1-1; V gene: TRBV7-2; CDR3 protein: CASSLSNTEAFF; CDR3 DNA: TGTGCCAGCAGCTTATCTAACACTGAAGCTTTCTTT
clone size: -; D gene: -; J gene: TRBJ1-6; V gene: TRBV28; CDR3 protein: CASSLFSSYNSPLHF; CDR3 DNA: TGTGCCAGCAGTTTATTCAGCTCCTATAATTCACCCCTCCACTTT
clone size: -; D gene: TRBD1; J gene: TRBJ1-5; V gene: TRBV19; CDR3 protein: CASSPRQGAGQPQHF; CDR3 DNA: TGTGCCAGTAGTCCACGACAGGGGGCGGGTCAGCCCCAGCATTTT
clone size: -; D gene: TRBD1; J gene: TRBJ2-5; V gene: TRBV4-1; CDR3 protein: CASSQDPGQVETQYF; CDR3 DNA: TGCGCCAGCAGCCAAGACCCGGGACAGGTGGAGACCCAGTACTTC
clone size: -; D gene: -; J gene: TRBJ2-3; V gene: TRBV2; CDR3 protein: CASSERGRDTDTQYF; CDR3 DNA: TGTGCCAGCAGTGAGCGGGGCAGGGATACGGATACGCAGTATTTT
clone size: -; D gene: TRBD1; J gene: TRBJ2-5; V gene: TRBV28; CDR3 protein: CASRSRGQVKRTQYF; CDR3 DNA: TGTGCCAGCAGATCCAGGGGACAGGTCAAGAGAACCCAGTACTTC
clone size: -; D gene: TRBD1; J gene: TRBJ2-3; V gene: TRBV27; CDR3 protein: CASSLGRGTDTQYF; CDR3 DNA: TGTGCCAGCAGCCTAGGCAGGGGGACAGATACGCAGTATTTT
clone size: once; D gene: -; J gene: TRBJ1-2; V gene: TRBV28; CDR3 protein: CASSWDSGKDGYTF; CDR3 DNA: TGTGCCAGCAGTTGGGACTCCGGGAAGGATGGCTACACCTTC
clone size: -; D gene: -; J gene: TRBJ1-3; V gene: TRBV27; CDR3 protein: CASRQSGTPGNTIYF; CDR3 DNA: TGTGCCAGCAGGCAGTCCGGGACACCCGGAAACACCATATATTTT
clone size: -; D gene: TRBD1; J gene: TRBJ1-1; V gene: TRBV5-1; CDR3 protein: CASRQTGVTEAFF; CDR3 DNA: TGCGCCAGCAGACAGACAGGGGTCACTGAAGCTTTCTTT
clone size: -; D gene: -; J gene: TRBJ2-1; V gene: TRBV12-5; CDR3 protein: CASGFPQGEQFF; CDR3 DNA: TGTGCTAGTGGTTTTCCTCAGGGTGAGCAGTTCTTC
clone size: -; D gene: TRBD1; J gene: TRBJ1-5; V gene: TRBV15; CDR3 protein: CATSRRQGDQPQHF; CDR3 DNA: TGTGCCACCAGCAGACGACAGGGAGATCAGCCCCAGCATTTT